Listed here are 25 T cell receptor beta chains from one sample, sequenced in a study of blood T cell repertoires in COVID-19. The data were produced by immunoSEQ multiplex PCR, yet TCRdb's version contains in-frame clones alone and is incomplete. Among around 320,000 clones, 89% were seen once, and the ten largest hold 8.5% to 14%. The sequenced sample was peripheral blood. The receptors originated from a woman aged 30 to 39 with COVID-19, enrolled during active disease.

This clone appeared a single time. The rearrangement links TRBV6-5 to TRBJ2-7; TRBD1 matches 8 bases. J lost 5 bases, V lost 0 bases, and 9 bases had no gene match. This CDR3 has 16 amino acids. Germline CDR1 and CDR2: MNHEY and SVGAGI. The CDR3 region is CASSYSIGQGAHEQYF. The CDR3 DNA sequence: TGTGCCAGCAGTTACTCGATTGGACAGGGAGCCCACGAGCAGTACTTC.

The gene calls are TRBV19 and TRBJ1-6; TRBD1 aligns across 12 bases. Per the germline V gene, CDR1 is LNHDA and CDR2 is SQIVND (reference sequence). This CDR3 contains 16 residues. The V and J ends lost 3 bases and 6 bases, in that order; junction bases with no gene match: 3. CDR3 DNA: TGTGCCAGTAGTATGGGACAGGGGGCCCGTAATTCACCCCTCCACTTT. Translation: CASSMGQGARNSPLHF. The full variable domain, in which reference TRBV19 and TRBJ1-6 provide the parts outside the CDR3, is DGGITQSPKYLFRKEGQNVTLSCEQNLNHDAMYWYRQDPGQGLRLIYYSQIVNDFQKGDIAEGYSVSREKKESFPLTVTSAQKNPTAFYLCASSMGQGARNSPLHFGNGTRLTVT.

The rearrangement joins TRBV25-1 to TRBJ1-2; 7 positions match TRBD1. This CDR3 contains 14 residues. The V gene end was trimmed by 3 bases and the J gene end by 5 bases; junction bases not matched to a gene: 6. The germline V gene encodes CDR1 MGHDK and CDR2 SYGVNS. As DNA, the CDR3 is TGTGCCAGCAGTGACCGGGGGACAGATTATGGCTACACCTTC. Amino acids: CASSDRGTDYGYTF.

About this clone itself: The sample holds other DNA sequences that translate to the same CDR3. The V and J genes are TRBV19 and TRBJ2-7; tentative D call: TRBD1 (5 bases). The germline V and J ends were trimmed by 5 bases and 2 bases, with 13 bases remaining between them. Germline CDR1 and CDR2: LNHDA and SQIVND (reference sequence). This CDR3 is built from 14 residues. CDR3 sequence (DNA): TGTGCCAGTAGTCCCACAGGACAAACCTACGAGCAGTACTTC. It yields the protein CASSPTGQTYEQYF.

The chain links TRBV6-5 to TRBJ1-1, with D possibly matching TRBD1 (6 bases). Per the germline V gene, CDR1 is MNHEY and CDR2 is SVGAGI. The CDR3 consists of 14 residues. Deletions cut 3 bases from V and 0 bases from J, with 8 bases between. The DNA for the CDR3 is TGTGCCAGCAGTTATCAGGGGATGAACACTGAAGCTTTCTTT. Translating it yields CASSYQGMNTEAFF.

This clone is a singleton in its sample. The V and J genes are TRBV2 and TRBJ1-2, with D unclear. The germline CDR1 and CDR2 sequences are SNHLY and FYNNEI. With 3 bases removed from V and 2 bases from J, the gap between germline ends came to 4 bases. This CDR3 contains 12 residues. The CDR3 DNA sequence: TGTGCCAGCAGTGACAGAAACTATGGCTACACCTTC. This translates into CASSDRNYGYTF.

The rearrangement links TRBV28 to TRBJ2-3; 10 bases are a match to TRBD2. This CDR3 region has 15 residues. CDR1 and CDR2 (germline): MDHEN, SYDVKM. V trimming: 5 bases; J trimming: 2 bases; junction bases outside the gene matches: 4. Here the CDR3 DNA reads TGTGCCAGCAGTCTAGCGGGGGCCGCCACAGATACGCAGTATTTT. Amino acids: CASSLAGAATDTQYF.

This clone was seen a single time. The chain combines TRBV19 with TRBJ1-6; D is perhaps TRBD1 (6 bases). CDR3 length: 14 residues. V was shortened by 8 bases and J by 10 bases, with 18 bases between the two germline ends. Germline V gene data show CDR1 as LNHDA and CDR2 as SQIVND (reference sequence). CDR3 amino acids: CASAWGGQRSPLHF. The CDR3 DNA reads TGTGCCAGTGCTTGGGGGGGCCAACGGTCACCCCTCCACTTT.

The rearrangement links TRBV19 to TRBJ1-5; no firm D call. The CDR3 is made up of 15 amino acids. V was cut by 1 base and J by 0 bases, with 7 bases left in between. CDR1 is LNHDA, CDR2 SQIVND, per germline (reference sequence). The CDR3 nucleotides read TGTGCCAGTAGTATAGGACTTTATAGCAATCAGCCCCAGCATTTT. Protein sequence: CASSIGLYSNQPQHF.

V gene TRBV25-1 combines with J gene TRBJ2-2; D might be TRBD2 (5 bases). Germline V CDR1 and CDR2: MGHDK, SYGVNS. The V gene lost 3 bases and the J gene lost 6 bases, with 23 bases spanning the gap. The CDR3 has 18 residues. CDR3 coding DNA: TGTGCCAGCAGTGATATACGGAGCGGAACAACACGTCCCGGGGAGCTGTTTTTT. As protein: CASSDIRSGTTRPGELFF.

This sequence joins TRBV12-5 and TRBJ2-3; 7 bases fit TRBD1. Germline values: CDR1 LGHNT, CDR2 FRNRAP. CDR3 size: 17 residues. V lost 1 base, J lost 2 bases, and 9 bases stayed unmatched. The CDR3 loop is CASGLGNRGPFTDTQYF. The CDR3 coding sequence is TGTGCTAGTGGTTTGGGCAACAGGGGACCCTTCACAGATACGCAGTATTTT.

The chain links TRBV10-1 to TRBJ2-1; the D is unclear. There are 13 residues in the CDR3. V was pared by 0 bases and J by 9 bases, with 9 bases between. Looked up from germline, CDR1 is WNHNN and CDR2 is SYGVQD (reference sequence). The CDR3, as DNA: TGCGCCAGCAGTGAGTCGATATCCGGTGAGCAGTTCTTC. This encodes CASSESISGEQFF.

The chain's CDR3 is CASSPSGVVGTEAFF. In DNA, the CDR3 is TGCGCCAGCAGCCCCTCCGGGGTGGTGGGGACTGAAGCTTTCTTT. The chain recombines TRBV5-1 with TRBJ1-1, with D uncertain. Germline loops: CDR1 SGHRS, CDR2 YFSETQ. The V end lost 4 bases, the J end lost 5 bases, and 18 bases lay between the germline ends. The CDR3 runs 15 residues.

This chain links TRBV5-4 with TRBJ1-6, with TRBD1 matching 7 bases. Germline V gives CDR1 SGHNT, CDR2 YYREEE (reference sequence). This CDR3 is built from 14 residues. V was clipped by 5 bases and J by 9 bases; unmatched bases: 8. The CDR3 nucleotides are TGTGCCAGCAGAGAGGACAGGCTTGCTTCACCCCTCCACTTT. Translated, it gives CASREDRLASPLHF.

The rearrangement links TRBV10-2 to TRBJ1-1, with TRBD1 matching over 7 bases. V shed 8 bases, J shed 0 bases, and the junction held 9 bases outside the gene matches. Germline CDR1 WSHSY, CDR2 SAAADI. The CDR3 runs 15 residues. In DNA, the CDR3 is TGCGCCAGCTTTTCCCCGACAGGGATGAACACTGAAGCTTTCTTT. This translates into CASFSPTGMNTEAFF.

The CDR3 is CASSDYLDTDTQYF. In nucleotides, the CDR3 is TGTGCCAGCTCCGACTACCTAGACACAGATACGCAGTATTTT. V usage is TRBV2 and J usage is TRBJ2-3; tentatively, D is TRBD2 (5 bases). Germline lookup yields CDR1 SNHLY and CDR2 FYNNEI. This CDR3 region has 14 residues. Trimming removed 8 bases at V and 2 bases at J, with 14 bases between. Full variable domain (rest looked up from reference TRBV2 and TRBJ2-3): EPEVTQTPSHQVTQMGQEVILRCVPISNHLYFYWYRQILGQKVEFLVSFYNNEISEKSEIFDDQFSVERPDGSNFTLKIRSTKLEDSAMYFCASSDYLDTDTQYFGPGTRLTVL.

This chain connects TRBV10-1 to TRBJ2-3; TRBD2 aligns across 7 bases. The CDR3 consists of 15 residues. Germline assignment: CDR1 WNHNN and CDR2 SYGVQD (reference sequence). V was clipped by 8 bases and J by 0 bases; unmatched bases: 8. The CDR3 protein is CASGFSGSSTDTQYF. The CDR3 DNA reads TGCGCCAGCGGATTTAGCGGGTCTAGCACAGATACGCAGTATTTT.

The V and J genes are TRBV11-2 and TRBJ1-1; unclear D gene. Germline CDR1 SGHAT, CDR2 FQNNGV. With 0 bases removed from V and 4 bases from J, the gap between germline ends came to 6 bases. This CDR3 comprises 13 residues. CDR3 sequence: CASSLEPGTEAFF. In DNA, the CDR3 is TGTGCCAGCAGCTTAGAACCGGGCACTGAAGCTTTCTTT. Supplemented by reference TRBV11-2 and TRBJ1-1, the full variable domain reads EAGVAQSPRYKIIEKRQSVAFWCNPISGHATLYWYQQILGQGPKLLIQFQNNGVVDDSQLPKDRFSAERLKGVDSTLKIQPAKLEDSAVYLCASSLEPGTEAFFGQGTRLTVV.

This chain joins TRBV11-2 and TRBJ2-3; D may be TRBD2 (6 bases). The V gene lost 3 bases and the J gene lost 4 bases, with 8 bases spanning the gap. CDR3 length equals 13 residues. Per germline, CDR1 SGHAT and CDR2 FQNNGV. The DNA for the CDR3 is TGTGCCAGCAGCTTTTCGGGAGCAGATACGCAGTATTTT. Its protein product is CASSFSGADTQYF.

CDR3 region: CASSVDRGNGLFF. The CDR3 coding sequence is TGCGCCAGCAGCGTCGACAGGGGGAACGGGCTGTTTTTT. The chain is built from TRBV5-1 and TRBJ2-2; 9 bases line up with TRBD1. In germline, CDR1 is SGHRS, CDR2 YFSETQ. The CDR3 covers 13 residues. Losses at the gene ends were 4 bases for V and 13 bases for J; bases not matched to a gene: 8. Full variable domain (outside the CDR3, taken from reference TRBV5-1 and TRBJ2-2): KAGVTQTPRYLIKTRGQQVTLSCSPISGHRSVSWYQQTPGQGLQFLFEYFSETQRNKGNFPGRFSGRQFSNSRSEMNVSTLELGDSALYLCASSVDRGNGLFFGEGSRLTVL.

This rearrangement joins TRBV29-1 to TRBJ2-7; 11 bases fit TRBD1. With V trimmed by 6 bases and J by 7 bases, 14 bases remained unmatched. This CDR3 is built from 15 residues. CDR1 is SQVTM, CDR2 ANQGSEA, per germline. CDR3 nucleotide sequence: TGCAGCGTGGCCCGGACAGGGGGCGGCTCCGGGGAGCAGTACTTC. It codes for CSVARTGGGSGEQYF.

The chain has TRBV14 and TRBJ1-1; the D gene is possibly TRBD1 (6 bases). The CDR3 is made up of 14 amino acids. Germline loops: CDR1 SGHDN, CDR2 FVKESK. V was trimmed by 6 bases and J by 4 bases, leaving 15 bases between them. CDR3 bases: TGTGCCAGCAGGAACTCGGGAGGGGGCACTGAAGCTTTCTTT. This translates into CASRNSGGGTEAFF.

The chain links TRBV7-8 to TRBJ2-1; 11 bases are shared with TRBD2. The trim removed 1 base at V and 3 bases at J, leaving 5 bases unmatched. The CDR3 consists of 17 residues. Germline CDR1 and CDR2: SGHVS and FQNEAQ. The CDR3 coding sequence is TGTGCCAGCAGCTTAGGGGTTAGCGGGGGGGACTACAATGAGCAGTTCTTC. The encoded protein is CASSLGVSGGDYNEQFF.

The rearrangement links TRBV3-1 (or the pseudogene TRBV3-2) to TRBJ2-3; no clear D gene. The CDR3 length is 13 residues. Trimming took 4 bases from V and 5 from J, leaving 10 bases between them. CDR1 and CDR2 from the germline V gene are LGHDT and YNNKEL (reference sequence). The CDR3 DNA reads as TGTGCCAGCAGCCTTGAGGTCGGAGATACGCAGTATTTT. Translating gives CASSLEVGDTQYF.

The rearrangement links TRBV12-5 to TRBJ2-4, with 10 bases matching TRBD1. This CDR3 contains 17 residues. Per germline, CDR1 LGHNT and CDR2 FRNRAP. V was pared by 2 bases and J by 0 bases, with 4 bases of the junction left unmatched. Here the CDR3 reads CASGLRTGGIAKNIQYF. The CDR3 nucleotides are TGTGCTAGTGGTTTGAGGACAGGGGGGATAGCCAAAAACATTCAGTACTTC.